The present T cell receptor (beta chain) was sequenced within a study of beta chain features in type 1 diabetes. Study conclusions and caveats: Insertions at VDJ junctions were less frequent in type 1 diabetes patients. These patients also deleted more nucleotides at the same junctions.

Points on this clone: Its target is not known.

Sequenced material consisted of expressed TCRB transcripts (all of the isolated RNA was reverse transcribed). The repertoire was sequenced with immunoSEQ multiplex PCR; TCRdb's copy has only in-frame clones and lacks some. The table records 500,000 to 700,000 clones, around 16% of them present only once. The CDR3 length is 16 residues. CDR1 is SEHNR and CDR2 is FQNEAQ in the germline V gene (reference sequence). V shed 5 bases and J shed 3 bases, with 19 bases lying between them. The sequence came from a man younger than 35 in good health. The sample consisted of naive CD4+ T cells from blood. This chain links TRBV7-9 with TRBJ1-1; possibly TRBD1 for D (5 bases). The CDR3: CASSTRDAPRDTEAFF. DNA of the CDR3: TGTGCCAGCAGCACTCGGGACGCACCTCGGGACACTGAAGCTTTCTTT. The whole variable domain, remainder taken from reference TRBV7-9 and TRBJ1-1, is DTGVSQNPRHKITKRGQNVTFRCDPISEHNRLYWYRQTLGQGPEFLTYFQNEAQLEKSRLLSDRFSAERPKGSFSTLEIQRTEQGDSAMYLCASSTRDAPRDTEAFFGQGTRLTVV.